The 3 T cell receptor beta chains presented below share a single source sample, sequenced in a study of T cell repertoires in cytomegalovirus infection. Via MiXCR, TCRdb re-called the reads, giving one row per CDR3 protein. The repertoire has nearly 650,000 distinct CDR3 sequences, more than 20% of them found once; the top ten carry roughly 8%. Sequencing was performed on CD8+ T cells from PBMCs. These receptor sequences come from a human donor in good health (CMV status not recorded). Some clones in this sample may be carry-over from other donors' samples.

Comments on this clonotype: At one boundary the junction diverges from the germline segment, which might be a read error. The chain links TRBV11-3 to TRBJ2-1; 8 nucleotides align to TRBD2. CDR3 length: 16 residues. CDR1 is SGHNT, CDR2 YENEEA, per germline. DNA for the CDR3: TGTGCCAACAGCTCGGAGCCCGGGGGGGTGTACAATGAGCAGTTCTTC. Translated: CANSSEPGGVYNEQFF. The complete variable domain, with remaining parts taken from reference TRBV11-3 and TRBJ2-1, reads EAGVVQSPRYKIIEKKQPVAFWCNPISGHNTLYWYLQNLGQGPELLIRYENEEAVDDSQLPKDRFSAERLKGVDSTLKIQPAELGDSAVYLCANSSEPGGVYNEQFFGPGTRLTVL.

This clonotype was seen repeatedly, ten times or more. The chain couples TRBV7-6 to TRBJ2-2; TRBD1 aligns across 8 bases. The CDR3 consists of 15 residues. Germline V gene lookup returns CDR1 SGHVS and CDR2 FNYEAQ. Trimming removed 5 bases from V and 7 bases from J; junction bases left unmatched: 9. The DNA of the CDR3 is TGTGCCAGCAGCGGACAGGGCGGGGAAATCGGGGAGCTGTTTTTT. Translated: CASSGQGGEIGELFF.

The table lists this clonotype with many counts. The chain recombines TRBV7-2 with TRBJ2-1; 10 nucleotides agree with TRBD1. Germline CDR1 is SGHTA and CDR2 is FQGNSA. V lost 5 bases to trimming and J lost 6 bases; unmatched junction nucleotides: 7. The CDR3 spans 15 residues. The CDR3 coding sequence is TGTGCCAGCAGCCCCGGGACAGGGGTTGGCAATGAGCAGTTCTTC. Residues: CASSPGTGVGNEQFF.